Each of the 30 T cell receptor beta chains below was sequenced from the same sample in a study of T cell changes during pregnancy in multiple sclerosis. TCRdb keeps only in-frame clones here, not all; method: immunoSEQ multiplex PCR. The sample holds 90,000 to 120,000 clones; more than 80% are singletons and the top ten take 1% to 1.5%. The sequences come from peripheral blood, collected in the second trimester of pregnancy. The receptors originated from a female donor with multiple sclerosis, enrolled in a pregnancy study.

This clone showed up just once. The CDR3 DNA is TGTGCCAGTAGGAGACAGGGGGGGACCCAGTACTTC. This sequence encodes CASRRQGGTQYF. The V call is TRBV19, the J call TRBJ2-5, with 9 bases lining up with TRBD1. Germline lookup yields CDR1 LNHDA and CDR2 SQIVND (reference sequence). With V trimmed by 6 bases and J by 7 bases, 3 bases remained unmatched. There are 12 residues in the CDR3. The variable domain in full, completed from reference TRBV19 and TRBJ2-5, reads DGGITQSPKYLFRKEGQNVTLSCEQNLNHDAMYWYRQDPGQGLRLIYYSQIVNDFQKGDIAEGYSVSREKKESFPLTVTSAQKNPTAFYLCASRRQGGTQYFGPGTRLLVL.

V is TRBV5-5 and J is TRBJ1-5, with 9 bases fitting TRBD1. Germline V gene sequence: CDR1 SGHKS, CDR2 YYEKEE (reference sequence). The CDR3 runs 17 residues. V gave up 0 bases and J gave up 5 bases; unmatched junction bases: 9. The CDR3 sequence is CASSLGTGTGSDQPQHF. The CDR3 DNA sequence: TGTGCCAGCAGCTTGGGCACCGGGACAGGGTCGGATCAGCCCCAGCATTTT.

The chain is built from TRBV5-1 and TRBJ1-3; 7 bases match TRBD1. The CDR3 sequence is 13 residues long. Germline CDR1 SGHRS, CDR2 YFSETQ. Trimming took 0 bases from V and 8 from J; bases not matched to a gene: 2. The CDR3 region has the DNA TGCGCCAGCAGCTTGGTAGGGGGCGACACCATATATTTT. It specifies CASSLVGGDTIYF.

This clone showed up just once. The rearrangement uses TRBV7-3 and TRBJ2-2; 9 nucleotides align to TRBD2. The trim removed 5 bases at V and 7 bases at J, leaving 14 bases unmatched. CDR1 and CDR2 from the germline V gene are SGHTA and FQGTGA. This CDR3 spans 17 amino acids. In DNA form, the CDR3 reads TGTGCCAGCAGCCTTTCCCATAGCGGGGGCCTAGGCGGGGAGCTGTTTTTT. It codes for CASSLSHSGGLGGELFF.

The chain employs TRBV30 and TRBJ2-5; 10 bases line up with TRBD2. The CDR3 totals 14 residues. CDR1 GTSNPN and CDR2 SVGIG come from the germline V gene (reference sequence). Germline trimming cut 5 bases from V and 3 bases from J; bases unmatched to any gene: 6. As DNA, the CDR3 is TGTGCCTGGTCTAGCGGGGGTACCAAAGAGACCCAGTACTTC. Its protein is CAWSSGGTKETQYF.

The CDR3 nucleotides are TGTGCCAGCAGTCGGATACGCGACAGGGCCGGTGAGCAGTTCTTC. It is translated as CASSRIRDRAGEQFF. The rearrangement joins TRBV28 to TRBJ2-1; 7 bases are shared with TRBD1. This CDR3 region has 15 residues. V shed 5 bases and J 9 bases; nucleotides not matched to a gene: 13. In germline, CDR1 is MDHEN, CDR2 SYDVKM.

The chain is built from TRBV27 and TRBJ1-6; 9 nucleotides align to TRBD1. This CDR3 has 17 amino acids. The V and J ends lost 6 bases and 4 bases, in that order; junction bases with no gene match: 10. CDR1 is MNHEY, CDR2 SMNVEV, per germline (reference sequence). Here the CDR3 reads CASSLTGQGKYNSPLHF. CDR3 DNA: TGTGCCAGCAGCCTAACTGGACAGGGGAAATATAATTCACCCCTCCACTTT.

This clone turned up a few times. V and J are TRBV5-1 and TRBJ1-1; no reliable D call. Trimming left V 0 bases short and J 3 bases short, with 12 bases between. The germline V gene has CDR1 SGHRS and CDR2 YFSETQ. The CDR3 sequence is 15 residues long. CDR3 loop: CASSLALGAYTEAFF. DNA of the CDR3: TGCGCCAGCAGCTTGGCACTCGGAGCCTACACTGAAGCTTTCTTT.

This chain uses TRBV12-5 with TRBJ2-7; a weak D match, TRBD2 (6 bases). The V end was cut by 2 bases, the J end by 1 base, with 18 bases between. Germline V CDR1 and CDR2: LGHNT, FRNRAP. This CDR3 spans 17 amino acids. The CDR3 sequence is CASGLPPGLTESYEQYF. The CDR3 DNA follows: TGTGCTAGTGGTTTGCCACCGGGACTTACCGAGTCCTACGAGCAGTACTTC.

CDR3 residues: CASSQDLAGGPVTGELFF. CDR3 coding DNA: TGTGCCAGCAGCCAAGATCTCGCGGGAGGGCCGGTCACCGGGGAGCTGTTTTTT. The chain carries TRBV4-2 and TRBJ2-2; 9 bases align to TRBD2. The CDR3 has 18 amino acids. Germline loops: CDR1 LGHNA, CDR2 YNFKEQ. J gave up 4 bases and V 0 bases, and 9 bases lay outside the gene matches.

In this sample, this clone turned up once. The V gene is TRBV9, the J gene TRBJ1-1; 7 bases align to TRBD1. The length of the CDR3 is 16 residues. After removal of 0 bases from V and 2 bases from J, the junction contained 7 bases not matched to a gene. Germline CDR1 SGDLS, CDR2 YYNGEE. In nucleotides, the CDR3 is TGTGCCAGCAGCGTAGCGACAGGGCGGGTAAACACTGAAGCTTTCTTT. Its translation: CASSVATGRVNTEAFF.

The gene calls are TRBV4-2 and TRBJ2-1, with a weak D call TRBD2 (6 bases). Germline loops: CDR1 LGHNA, CDR2 YNFKEQ. The CDR3 runs to 12 residues. Trimming removed 8 bases from V and 10 bases from J, with 15 bases in between. CDR3 region: CASGTGVGEQFF. The CDR3, as DNA: TGTGCCAGCGGAACGGGGGTGGGGGAGCAGTTCTTC.

The gene calls are TRBV23-1 and TRBJ1-1; 10 bases align to TRBD1. TRBV23-1 is assigned to the ORF class and has an uncertain function. The CDR3 runs 16 residues. V was clipped by 0 bases and J by 6 bases; unmatched bases: 7. CDR3 protein: CASSQSWGQGNPEAFF. The CDR3 nucleotides read TGCGCCAGCAGTCAATCGTGGGGACAGGGGAATCCTGAAGCTTTCTTT.

The V and J genes are TRBV28 and TRBJ2-7; TRBD1 is a possible D gene (6 bases). Trimming left V 5 bases short and J 6 bases short, with 11 bases between. This CDR3 spans 12 amino acids. CDR1 MDHEN and CDR2 SYDVKM come from the germline V gene. The CDR3 spells CASSTHRAEQYF. The CDR3 DNA is TGTGCCAGCAGTACCCACAGGGCCGAGCAGTACTTC. Full variable domain (remainder filled in from reference TRBV28 and TRBJ2-7): DVKVTQSSRYLVKRTGEKVFLECVQDMDHENMFWYRQDPGLGLRLIYFSYDVKMKEKGDIPEGYSVSREKKERFSLILESASTNQTSMYLCASSTHRAEQYFGPGTRLTVT.

The chain has TRBV27 and TRBJ1-1; D possibly corresponds to TRBD1 (6 bases). V dropped 3 bases and J dropped 3 bases, with 17 bases sitting between them. CDR3 length: 16 amino acids. The germline gives CDR1 MNHEY, CDR2 SMNVEV (reference sequence). This chain's CDR3 is CASSFFTTGVHTEAFF. For the CDR3, the DNA is TGTGCCAGCAGTTTTTTCACGACAGGCGTGCACACTGAAGCTTTCTTT.

The rearrangement links TRBV9 to TRBJ1-4; 9 bases are shared with TRBD1. CDR1 is SGDLS, CDR2 YYNGEE, per germline. The CDR3 sequence is 17 residues long. Unmatched junction bases numbered 5, after V lost 2 bases and J lost 0 bases. The CDR3 protein is CASSVGTGSPTNEKLFF. CDR3 DNA sequence: TGTGCCAGCAGCGTGGGGACAGGGAGTCCAACTAATGAAAAACTGTTTTTT.

This clone was seen just once. DNA of the CDR3: TGCGCCAGCAGCCAAGAGAGACAGGAGCGCTTCTCTGGAAACACCATATATTTT. As protein: CASSQERQERFSGNTIYF. J is TRBJ1-3 and V is TRBV4-1, with D perhaps TRBD1 (6 bases). The CDR3 loop spans 18 amino acids. Trimming pared 0 bases from V and 0 bases from J, leaving 15 bases between. The germline V gene encodes CDR1 MGHRA and CDR2 YSYEKL.

The CDR3 reads CASSVSGLRDTQYF. CDR3 DNA sequence: TGTGCCAGCAGCGTTTCAGGGTTAAGAGATACGCAGTATTTT. V is TRBV5-6 and J is TRBJ2-3, with TRBD1 as a possible D gene (5 bases). Trimming removed 4 bases at V and 5 bases at J, with 14 bases between. Germline lookup yields CDR1 SGHDT and CDR2 YYEEEE. The CDR3 runs to 14 residues.

V usage is TRBV4-2 and J usage is TRBJ2-3, with a tentative D call TRBD2 (6 bases). Deletions cut 0 bases from V and 2 bases from J, with 9 bases between. This CDR3 has 15 residues. Germline CDR1 reads LGHNA; CDR2 reads YNFKEQ. The CDR3 sequence: CASSQEQLATDTQYF. CDR3 nucleotide sequence: TGTGCCAGCAGCCAAGAGCAACTAGCCACAGATACGCAGTATTTT.

The chain recombines TRBV2 with TRBJ2-7; TRBD2 might be the D (5 bases). The ends were cut back, 3 bases at V and 7 bases at J, with 7 bases in the middle. Germline CDR1 is SNHLY and CDR2 is FYNNEI. The length of the CDR3 is 11 residues. CDR3 nucleotide sequence: TGTGCCAGCAGTGATCCGGGGGAGCAGTACTTC. Translating gives CASSDPGEQYF.

This chain links TRBV29-1 with TRBJ2-7; TRBD2 matches at 9 bases. The CDR3 loop spans 13 amino acids. J lost 2 bases, V lost 4 bases, and 3 bases had no gene match. Per germline, CDR1 SQVTM and CDR2 ANQGSEA. CDR3 DNA: TGCAGCGTTGGGTTAGCGGGAGCCTACGAGCAGTACTTC. Translated: CSVGLAGAYEQYF.

V usage is TRBV2 and J usage is TRBJ2-3; TRBD2 aligns across 8 bases. Germline CDR1 SNHLY, CDR2 FYNNEI. CDR3 length: 17 residues. V lost 6 bases to trimming and J lost 1 base; unmatched junction nucleotides: 12. The CDR3 nucleotides are TGTGCCAGCAGCCCTTGGGAGTTGCGGGGGGGCACAGATACGCAGTATTTT. Its protein product is CASSPWELRGGTDTQYF.

The gene calls are TRBV6-6 and TRBJ2-3; perhaps TRBD2 as D (7 bases). The V end lost 5 bases, the J end lost 1 base, and 10 bases lay between the germline ends. The CDR3 totals 14 residues. Germline CDR1 is MNHNY and CDR2 is SVGAGI (reference sequence). This chain's CDR3 is CASSIGGRTDTQYF. The CDR3 DNA sequence: TGTGCCAGCAGTATCGGGGGGCGCACAGATACGCAGTATTTT.

This chain links TRBV27 with TRBJ1-6; 7 positions match TRBD1. Per the germline V gene, CDR1 is MNHEY and CDR2 is SMNVEV (reference sequence). V lost 11 bases and J lost 6; bases outside the gene matches: 7. This CDR3 is built from 13 residues. CDR3 loop: CASTTGTNSPLHF. In DNA, the CDR3 is TGTGCCTCAACGACAGGGACTAATTCACCCCTCCACTTT.

The V and J genes are TRBV5-8 and TRBJ1-1, with 9 bases matching TRBD1. Germline loops: CDR1 SGHTS, CDR2 YDEGEE. The CDR3 has 16 residues. J was trimmed by 10 bases and V by 4 bases; bases with no gene match: 17. The CDR3 spells CASSRGTGPGQRGAFF. CDR3 coding DNA: TGTGCCAGCAGCCGGGGGACAGGGCCGGGCCAGCGCGGAGCTTTCTTT.

The chain is built from TRBV7-3 and TRBJ1-1; D is ambiguous. The CDR3 totals 14 residues. The ends were cut back, 5 bases at V and 1 base at J, with 11 bases in the middle. Germline CDR1 and CDR2: SGHTA and FQGTGA. The CDR3 reads CASSPNQENTEAFF. The DNA for the CDR3 is TGTGCCAGCAGCCCTAATCAGGAGAACACTGAAGCTTTCTTT. Full variable domain (outside the CDR3, taken from reference TRBV7-3 and TRBJ1-1): GAGVSQTPSNKVTEKGKYVELRCDPISGHTALYWYRQSLGQGPEFLIYFQGTGAADDSGLPNDRFFAVRPEGSVSTLKIQRTERGDSAVYLCASSPNQENTEAFFGQGTRLTVV.

The chain couples TRBV30 to TRBJ2-3; D is ambiguous. V gave up 5 bases and J gave up 2 bases, with 5 bases separating them. The CDR3 sequence is 11 residues long. The germline V gene has CDR1 GTSNPN and CDR2 SVGIG (reference sequence). CDR3 amino acids: CAWGHTDTQYF. Here the CDR3 DNA reads TGTGCCTGGGGCCACACAGATACGCAGTATTTT.

This clone appeared a single time. The chain combines TRBV27 with TRBJ1-1, with D unclear. V was clipped by 5 bases and J by 3 bases, with 13 bases between them. The germline gives CDR1 MNHEY, CDR2 SMNVEV (reference sequence). The CDR3 totals 14 residues. As DNA, the CDR3 is TGTGCCAGCAGTATACGTAGAAGCGACACTGAAGCTTTCTTT. Amino acid sequence: CASSIRRSDTEAFF.

J is TRBJ2-2 and V is TRBV2; tentatively, D is TRBD1 (5 bases). V was cut by 4 bases and J by 3 bases, with 18 bases left in between. The germline V gene encodes CDR1 SNHLY and CDR2 FYNNEI. The CDR3 has 17 residues. The CDR3 coding sequence is TGTGCCAGCAGTGGACCTATCAGCGACAGACACACCGGGGAGCTGTTTTTT. It codes for CASSGPISDRHTGELFF.

The chain has TRBV7-9 and TRBJ2-3; D might be TRBD2 (6 bases). CDR3 length equals 14 residues. Looked up from germline, CDR1 is SEHNR and CDR2 is FQNEAQ (reference sequence). V lost 3 bases to trimming and J lost 0 bases, with 7 bases between them. This chain's CDR3 is CASSFAGSTDTQYF. For the CDR3, the DNA is TGTGCCAGCAGCTTCGCGGGGAGCACAGATACGCAGTATTTT.